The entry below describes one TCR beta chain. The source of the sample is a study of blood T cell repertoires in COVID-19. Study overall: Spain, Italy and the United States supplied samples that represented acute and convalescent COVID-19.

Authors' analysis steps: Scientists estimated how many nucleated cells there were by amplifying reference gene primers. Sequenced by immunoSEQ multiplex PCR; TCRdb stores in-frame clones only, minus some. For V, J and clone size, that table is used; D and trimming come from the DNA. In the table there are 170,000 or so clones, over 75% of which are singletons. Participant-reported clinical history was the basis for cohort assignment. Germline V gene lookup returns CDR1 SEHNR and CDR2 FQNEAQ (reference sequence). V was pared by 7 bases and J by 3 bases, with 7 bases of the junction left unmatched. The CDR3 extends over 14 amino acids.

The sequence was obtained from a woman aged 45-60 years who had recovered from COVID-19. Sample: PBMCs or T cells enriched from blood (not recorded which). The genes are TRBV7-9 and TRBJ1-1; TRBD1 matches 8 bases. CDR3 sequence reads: CASTTRGRDTEAFF. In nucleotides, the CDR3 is TGTGCCAGCACCACCAGGGGGCGCGACACTGAAGCTTTCTTT.